The 6 T cell receptor beta chains listed next were all sequenced from one sample in a study of circulating and synovial CD4+ cells in juvenile arthritis. TCRdb's table, derived via immunoSEQ multiplex PCR, lists solely in-frame clones and lacks some. The repertoire holds around 14,000 clones, with 80% to 85% as singletons. The sample was CD4+ T cells from synovial fluid. These receptors all stem from a human patient with juvenile idiopathic arthritis. Some clones in this sample may be carry-over from other donors' samples.

This chain links TRBV6-5 with TRBJ1-1, with no clear D. This CDR3 is built from 13 residues. Deletions cut 6 bases from V and 1 base from J, with 9 bases between. CDR1 is MNHEY and CDR2 is SVGAGI in the germline V gene. CDR3 amino acids: CASRLTENTEAFF. CDR3 in DNA: TGTGCCAGCAGGCTAACAGAGAACACTGAAGCTTTCTTT.

The chain combines TRBV10-3 with TRBJ2-5, with TRBD2 as a possible D gene (6 bases). Germline CDR1 and CDR2: ENHRY and SYGVKD. CDR3 size: 15 residues. V lost 8 bases and J 2 bases, leaving 18 bases between the germline ends. CDR3 bases: TGTGCCATCGGTCTGGGGGTAGCGGCACAAGAGACCCAGTACTTC. This encodes CAIGLGVAAQETQYF.

This clone came up once. V is TRBV7-9 and J is TRBJ2-7; TRBD1 is a possible D gene (6 bases). Per germline, CDR1 SEHNR and CDR2 FQNEAQ (reference sequence). This CDR3 is 12 amino acids long. Trimming cost V 3 bases and J 10 bases, with 13 bases left between them. The CDR3 sequence: CASSLPSGTQYF. CDR3 nucleotides: TGTGCCAGCAGCTTGCCCTCCGGGACACAGTACTTC. Full variable domain (rest looked up from reference TRBV7-9 and TRBJ2-7): DTGVSQNPRHKITKRGQNVTFRCDPISEHNRLYWYRQTLGQGPEFLTYFQNEAQLEKSRLLSDRFSAERPKGSFSTLEIQRTEQGDSAMYLCASSLPSGTQYFGPGTRLTVT.

As concerns this clone: One end of the junction fails to match germline, which may point to a read error. The chain has TRBV4-1 and TRBJ2-3, with D possibly being TRBD2 (5 bases). There are 10 residues in the CDR3. Germline V gene lookup returns CDR1 MGHRA and CDR2 YSYEKL. Here the CDR3 reads CPGSTDTQYF. The DNA for the CDR3 is TGTCCGGGGAGCACAGATACGCAGTATTTT.

This chain links TRBV7-2 with TRBJ2-3; 8 bases match TRBD1. Trimming cost V 2 bases and J 12 bases; bases outside gene matches: 7. Germline lookup yields CDR1 SGHTA and CDR2 FQGNSA. CDR3 length equals 13 residues. The CDR3 region has the DNA TGTGCCAGCAGCTTAAGTGGACAGGGCCCACAGTATTTT. Encoded protein: CASSLSGQGPQYF.

V usage is TRBV7-2 and J usage is TRBJ2-5; 10 bases are shared with TRBD2. CDR1 is SGHTA, CDR2 FQGNSA, per germline. The CDR3 runs 16 residues. Trimming removed 3 bases from V and 0 bases from J; junction bases left unmatched: 4. CDR3 sequence: CASSLSGGAYQETQYF. The CDR3 DNA is TGTGCCAGCAGCTTGAGCGGGGGGGCATACCAAGAGACCCAGTACTTC.